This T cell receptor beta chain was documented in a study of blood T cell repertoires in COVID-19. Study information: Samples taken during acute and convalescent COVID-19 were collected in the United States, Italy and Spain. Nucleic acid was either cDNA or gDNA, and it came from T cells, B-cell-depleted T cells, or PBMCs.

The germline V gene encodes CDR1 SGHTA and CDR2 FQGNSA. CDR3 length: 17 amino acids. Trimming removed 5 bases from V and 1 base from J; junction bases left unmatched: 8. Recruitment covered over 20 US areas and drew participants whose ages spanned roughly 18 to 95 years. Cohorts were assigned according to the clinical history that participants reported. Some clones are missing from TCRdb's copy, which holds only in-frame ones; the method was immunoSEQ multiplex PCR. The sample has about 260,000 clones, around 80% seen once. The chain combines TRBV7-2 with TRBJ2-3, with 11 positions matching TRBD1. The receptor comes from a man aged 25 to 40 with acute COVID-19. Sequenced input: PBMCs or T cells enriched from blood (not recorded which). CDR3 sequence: CASSPGQGALGTDTQYF. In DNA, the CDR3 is TGTGCCAGCAGCCCAGGACAGGGGGCACTCGGCACAGATACGCAGTATTTT.